This entry concerns a single TCR beta chain. The data were taken from a study of blood T cell repertoires in COVID-19. Study as a whole: The United States, Italy and Spain were the sources of the acute and convalescent COVID-19 samples. T cells, B-cell-depleted T cells, or PBMCs provided the cDNA or gDNA that served as material.

Per the original data handling: Estimation of nucleated cell counts was performed using reference gene primer amplification. The method was immunoSEQ multiplex PCR; TCRdb's version includes in-frame clones alone and lacks a portion of them. V, J and clone size are taken as reported in that table, and D and trimming were inferred from the DNA itself. The sample gives about 90,000 clones, 60% to 85% of which show up once; just under 10% is in the top ten. This CDR3 is built from 15 residues. V gave up 5 bases and J gave up 5 bases; unmatched junction bases: 11. From germline, CDR1 is SGHTA and CDR2 FQGNSA.

Sample: peripheral blood. The clonotype originates from a woman aged 80 or older with acute or convalescent COVID-19. The V gene is TRBV7-2, the J gene TRBJ1-2; 7 nucleotides align to TRBD1. This chain's CDR3 is CASSGGPGTDYGYTF. The CDR3, as DNA: TGTGCCAGCAGCGGAGGCCCCGGGACAGATTATGGCTACACCTTC.